These T cell receptor beta chains were read from a single sample in a study of graft-versus-host responses after intestinal transplantation. Antigen specificity for these receptors is unknown. Produced via immunoSEQ multiplex PCR; TCRdb's table is partial and in-frame only. The sample lists about 150,000 clones; about nine tenths were seen once. The sample here was unstimulated CD4+ T cells sorted from spleen or lymph node cells, taken before intestinal transplant. All receptors derive from a human donor who received an intestinal transplant. Both conserved end residues are part of each CDR3. A D gene is named only where the DNA matches it firmly. Some rows have no size entry. The others give once, few or many, or a class for an expanded clone.

J,D,V,size,DNA,CDR3
TRBJ2-7,-,TRBV9,once,TGTGCCAGCAGCCCGTTCTCGGGACAACTCTCCTACGAGCAGTACTTC,CASSPFSGQLSYEQYF
TRBJ1-1,-,TRBV7-3,-,TGTGCCAGCAGTATTACCCCTGGGAACACTGAAGCTTTCTTT,CASSITPGNTEAFF
TRBJ2-1,TRBD2,TRBV6-5,-,TGTGCCAGCAGTTACTTCCGGACTAGCGAGCAGTTCTTC,CASSYFRTSEQFF
TRBJ1-5,-,TRBV6-1,once,TGTGCCAGCAGTGAAGGGTTTAATCAGCCCCAGCATTTT,CASSEGFNQPQHF
TRBJ2-1,TRBD1,TRBV6-5,-,TGTGCCAGCAGTTACTCGACGGACAGGGACTACAATGAGCAGTTCTTC,CASSYSTDRDYNEQFF
TRBJ2-1,-,TRBV7-8,-,TGTGCCAGCAGCTACCCATCCATCAATGAGCAGTTCTTC,CASSYPSINEQFF
TRBJ1-5,TRBD1,TRBV18,-,TGTGCCAGCTCACCAGGGACAGGGGGCGATCAGCCCCAGCATTTT,CASSPGTGGDQPQHF
TRBJ1-5,TRBD1,TRBV2,-,TGTGCCAGCACCCTCTTCCCAACCCTCAGACAGGGGTATAGCAATCAGCCCCAGCATTTT,CASTLFPTLRQGYSNQPQHF
TRBJ2-2,-,TRBV6-1,-,TGTGCCAGCAAGCCTCTAGCTACGAACACCGGGGAGCTGTTTTTT,CASKPLATNTGELFF
TRBJ2-1,TRBD2,TRBV7-2,-,TGTGCCAGCAGCTTACGGGAGGGGTGGAATGAGCAGTTCTTC,CASSLREGWNEQFF
TRBJ1-6,TRBD1,TRBV19,once,TGTGCCAGTAGTATATCCACAGGGGATAATTCACCCCTCCACTTT,CASSISTGDNSPLHF
TRBJ2-5,TRBD1,TRBV19,-,TGTGCCAGTAGTATAGGAGGGAAGGGGGCCCAAGAGACCCAGTACTTC,CASSIGGKGAQETQYF
TRBJ2-7,-,TRBV6-5,-,TGTGCCAGCAGTTACTACCGGGGACCGACCTACGAGCAGTACTTC,CASSYYRGPTYEQYF
TRBJ1-4,TRBD1,TRBV2,-,TGTGCCAGCAGGACCGGGACAGGGGATGAAAAACTGTTTTTT,CASRTGTGDEKLFF
TRBJ2-5,-,TRBV30,-,TGTGCCTGGAGTGTCCCTGCTGGGCGGGGACAAGAGACCCAGTACTTC,CAWSVPAGRGQETQYF
TRBJ2-1,-,TRBV7-2,-,TGTGCCAGCAGCTTTCTCACCTATTCCAATGAGCAGTTCTTC,CASSFLTYSNEQFF
TRBJ1-1,TRBD1,TRBV28,-,TGTGCCATCGGACAGGGGGCAACCAACACTGAAGCTTTCTTT,CAIGQGATNTEAFF
TRBJ1-1,-,TRBV6-5,once,TGTGCCAGCAGTTACAGGGAAAAGGGGAACACTGAAGCTTTCTTT,CASSYREKGNTEAFF
TRBJ1-4,TRBD1,TRBV28,-,TGTGCCAGCAGTTTCCAGGGGGCTGGTAGGGATGAAAAACTGTTTTTT,CASSFQGAGRDEKLFF
TRBJ2-3,-,TRBV30,-,TGTGCCTGGAAGAGAGATGCACAGACGGGTACGCAGTATTTT,CAWKRDAQTGTQYF
TRBJ1-5,TRBD1,TRBV7-2,-,TGTGCCAGCAGCTTAGGGCAGGGGGGGCAGCCCCAGCATTTT,CASSLGQGGQPQHF
TRBJ2-2,-,TRBV7-9,-,TGTGCCAGCAGCCACCTGGGCCAAACCGGGGAGCTGTTTTTT,CASSHLGQTGELFF
TRBJ2-2,-,TRBV6-6,once,TGTGCCAGCAGGGAGGGGGCGCATGACACCGGGGAGCTGTTTTTT,CASREGAHDTGELFF
TRBJ1-5,-,TRBV30,-,TGTGCCTGGAATAAAGGGGCCAACAATCAGCCCCAGCATTTT,CAWNKGANNQPQHF
TRBJ1-5,-,TRBV28,-,TGTGCCAGCAGCAACCTCAGCCTGGGGAAACGCAATCAGCCCCAGCATTTT,CASSNLSLGKRNQPQHF
TRBJ2-7,TRBD1,TRBV11-1,-,TGTGCCAGCAGCTTAGGCAGGGGGCCTTACGAGCAGTACTTC,CASSLGRGPYEQYF
TRBJ2-5,-,TRBV21-1,-,TGTGCCAGCAGCAACGAAACGGATCGGACGGGGAAAGAGACCCAGTACTTC,CASSNETDRTGKETQYF
TRBJ2-2,-,TRBV28,-,TGTGCCAGCACCCCTAGGGGGGAGCGAAACACCGGGGAGCTGTTTTTT,CASTPRGERNTGELFF
TRBJ1-4,TRBD1,TRBV5-5,-,TGTGCCAGCAGCCCGGGGACAGGGGGCAGGGCTAATGAAAAACTGTTTTTT,CASSPGTGGRANEKLFF